The clone carrying this T cell receptor beta chain was counted a few times. Its cognate antigen is unknown. The PCR ran on 60 Vbeta and 13 Jbeta primers. Some clones are missing from TCRdb's copy, which holds only in-frame ones; the method was immunoSEQ multiplex PCR. Of more than 200,000 clones in the sample, 82% were seen once. The sample originates from a study of cytomegalovirus exposure and HLA in healthy donors. Study outcomes and limitations: A later analysis associated 16,951 TCR beta sequences with HLA alleles at a 0.05 false discovery rate. TCR beta V- and J-gene trimming, according to a later analysis, was linked to a missense DCLRE1C variant. The study designated 160 or so TCR beta chains cytomegalovirus-associated.

Source material: PBMCs. The sequence was obtained from a man aged 35 to 55 in good health and CMV-seropositive.

The chain's CDR3 is CASSWGGGAPQHF. The CDR3 DNA sequence: TGTGCCAGCAGTTGGGGGGGAGGGGCGCCCCAGCATTTT. The V call is TRBV27, the J call TRBJ1-5, with TRBD1 as a possible D gene (5 bases). The CDR3 has 13 amino acids. Germline V gene sequence: CDR1 MNHEY, CDR2 SMNVEV (reference sequence). Trimming pared 4 bases from V and 9 bases from J, leaving 13 bases between.